What follows are 18 T cell receptor beta chains derived from one specimen sequenced in a study of cytomegalovirus exposure and HLA in healthy donors. Produced via immunoSEQ multiplex PCR; TCRdb's table is partial and in-frame only. The sample lists about 130,000 clones, roughly nine tenths seen once, with approximately 1.2% in the top ten. The sequenced material came from PBMCs. The receptors originated from a woman aged 18 to 35 in good health and CMV-seronegative.

CDR3 sequence reads: CASLASDGTYEQYF. DNA of the CDR3: TGTGCCAGCCTCGCATCGGACGGGACCTACGAGCAGTACTTC. The V call is TRBV19, the J call TRBJ2-7; tentative D call: TRBD2 (5 bases). V lost 9 bases to trimming and J lost 2 bases, with 17 bases between them. The germline CDR1 and CDR2 sequences are LNHDA and SQIVND (reference sequence). The CDR3 length is 14 residues.

The J gene is TRBJ1-5, the V gene TRBV6-6; 9 nucleotides align to TRBD1. Trimming removed 2 bases from V and 7 bases from J; junction bases left unmatched: 9. CDR3 length: 16 amino acids. Germline loops: CDR1 MNHNY, CDR2 SVGAGI (reference sequence). CDR3 amino acids: CASSYGRDRVRQPQHF. The DNA for the CDR3 is TGTGCCAGCAGTTACGGCCGGGACAGGGTTCGGCAGCCCCAGCATTTT.

The chain employs TRBV28 and TRBJ1-4, with D uncertain. Trimming cost V 8 bases and J 7 bases, with 8 bases left between them. The CDR3 is 11 amino acids. Germline V gives CDR1 MDHEN, CDR2 SYDVKM. The CDR3 reads CASRRSEKLFF. The CDR3 coding sequence is TGTGCCAGCCGTAGGAGTGAAAAACTGTTTTTT.

V and J are TRBV28 and TRBJ1-5; 7 positions match TRBD1. The CDR3 loop spans 15 amino acids. Per the germline V gene, CDR1 is MDHEN and CDR2 is SYDVKM. V shed 2 bases, J shed 4 bases, and the junction held 5 bases outside the gene matches. The CDR3 sequence is CASSLDRVRNQPQHF. As DNA, the CDR3 is TGTGCCAGCAGTTTAGACAGGGTACGTAATCAGCCCCAGCATTTT.

In its sample, this clone was seen once. The V call is TRBV6-1, the J call TRBJ1-2; D possibly corresponds to TRBD1 (5 bases). V lost 3 bases, J lost 5 bases, and 16 bases lay in between. Germline-derived CDR1 and CDR2 are MNHNS and SASEGT. The CDR3 runs 15 residues. The chain's CDR3 is CASSDPGEPRYGYTF. CDR3 DNA: TGTGCCAGCAGTGATCCGGGGGAACCGAGGTATGGCTACACCTTC.

The rearrangement links TRBV9 to TRBJ1-3, with D perhaps TRBD1 (5 bases). Trimming left V 3 bases short and J 0 bases short, with 10 bases between. Germline CDR1 SGDLS, CDR2 YYNGEE. This CDR3 region has 15 residues. In DNA form, the CDR3 reads TGTGCCAGCAGCGGGGGGGTAGACTCTGGAAACACCATATATTTT. Translated: CASSGGVDSGNTIYF.

This chain uses TRBV4-1 with TRBJ2-7; the D gene is possibly TRBD1 (5 bases). Germline V lookup: CDR1 MGHRA, CDR2 YSYEKL. The V and J ends lost 5 bases and 3 bases respectively, with 11 bases between them. This CDR3 has 13 residues. The CDR3 loop is CASSLITGYEQYF. DNA of the CDR3: TGCGCCAGCAGCTTGATTACAGGCTACGAGCAGTACTTC.

This chain links TRBV6-5 with TRBJ1-2; 7 positions match TRBD1. The CDR3 is 15 residues long. Germline V lookup: CDR1 MNHEY, CDR2 SVGAGI. J lost 6 bases, V lost 0 bases, and 7 bases had no gene match. CDR3 nucleotides: TGTGCCAGCAGTTACTCAGATTGGCAGGGGGATGGCTACACCTTC. The encoded protein is CASSYSDWQGDGYTF.

This rearrangement joins TRBV7-8 to TRBJ1-1; D perhaps matches TRBD1 (6 bases). With 1 base removed from V and 1 base from J, the gap between germline ends came to 7 bases. There are 14 residues in the CDR3. Germline V gives CDR1 SGHVS, CDR2 FQNEAQ. CDR3 DNA sequence: TGTGCCAGCAGCTTAGTCAGGGGGAACACTGAAGCTTTCTTT. It yields the protein CASSLVRGNTEAFF.

The chain couples TRBV5-1 to TRBJ2-7; tentative D call: TRBD2 (6 bases). Germline CDR1 and CDR2: SGHRS and YFSETQ. CDR3 size: 14 residues. Trimming left V 0 bases short and J 6 bases short, with 13 bases between. Written as DNA, the CDR3 is TGCGCCAGCAGCTTGGAATCGGGGGTTTCCGAGCAGTACTTC. It translates to CASSLESGVSEQYF.

The chain recombines TRBV29-1 with TRBJ2-7; 7 bases fit TRBD1. Germline V gives CDR1 SQVTM, CDR2 ANQGSEA. The CDR3 has 12 residues. Trimming at V came to 7 bases and at J to 5 bases, leaving 8 bases not matched to a gene. The CDR3 protein is CSAVTGMDEQYF. CDR3 DNA: TGCAGCGCTGTGACAGGGATGGACGAGCAGTACTTC.

This chain links TRBV19 with TRBJ2-2, with D possibly matching TRBD2 (7 bases). Per germline, CDR1 LNHDA and CDR2 SQIVND (reference sequence). Trimming pared 3 bases from V and 6 bases from J, leaving 17 bases between. The CDR3 contains 16 residues. CDR3: CASSIVGGRLAGELFF. In DNA, the CDR3 is TGTGCCAGTAGTATTGTGGGGGGGCGGTTGGCCGGGGAGCTGTTTTTT. Based on the CDR3 plus reference TRBV19 and TRBJ2-2, the full variable domain is DGGITQSPKYLFRKEGQNVTLSCEQNLNHDAMYWYRQDPGQGLRLIYYSQIVNDFQKGDIAEGYSVSREKKESFPLTVTSAQKNPTAFYLCASSIVGGRLAGELFFGEGSRLTVL.

The rearrangement links TRBV5-1 to TRBJ1-2, with 8 bases lining up with TRBD1. V gave up 4 bases and J gave up 2 bases; unmatched junction bases: 4. The CDR3 covers 14 residues. Germline values: CDR1 SGHRS, CDR2 YFSETQ. CDR3 nucleotides: TGCGCCAGCAGCCCGACAGGGGTCAACTATGGCTACACCTTC. It translates to CASSPTGVNYGYTF.

This rearrangement joins TRBV6-1 to TRBJ1-2, with no clear D. CDR3 length equals 14 residues. CDR1 is MNHNS, CDR2 SASEGT, per germline. V lost 2 bases and J lost 4, with 11 bases in between. CDR3 sequence (DNA): TGTGCCAGCAGTGAATTGGGAGGGAGCTATGGCTACACCTTC. Amino acids: CASSELGGSYGYTF.

The rearrangement links TRBV18 to TRBJ1-5; D gene ambiguous. The CDR3 totals 15 residues. The V gene's germline CDR1 is KGHSH and CDR2 LQKENI. V was cut by 1 base and J by 0 bases, with 7 bases left in between. CDR3 in DNA: TGTGCCAGCTCACCACAGGAGCCTAGCAATCAGCCCCAGCATTTT. Translating it yields CASSPQEPSNQPQHF.

The chain links TRBV6-5 to TRBJ1-1; unclear D gene. Between the trimmed V and J ends, which lost 7 bases and 0 bases, there was a span of 6 bases. The CDR3 spans 12 residues. CDR1 is MNHEY, CDR2 SVGAGI, per germline. CDR3 region: CASTNMNTEAFF. Written as DNA, the CDR3 is TGTGCCAGCACCAACATGAACACTGAAGCTTTCTTT.

The genes are TRBV27 and TRBJ1-2, with D perhaps matching TRBD1 (5 bases). The germline gives CDR1 MNHEY, CDR2 SMNVEV (reference sequence). The CDR3 spans 15 residues. Trimming stripped 5 bases from V and 4 bases from J, with 17 bases between. CDR3 loop: CASSIQASWVYGYTF. CDR3 nucleotides: TGTGCCAGCAGTATACAGGCCTCCTGGGTCTATGGCTACACCTTC.

The rearrangement links TRBV18 to TRBJ1-1; D possibly corresponds to TRBD1 (5 bases). V was pared by 5 bases and J by 7 bases, with 11 bases between. CDR1 and CDR2 (germline): KGHSH, LQKENI. The CDR3 loop spans 12 amino acids. DNA of the CDR3: TGTGCCAGCTCAGACCGGAGGGGTGAAGCTTTCTTT. As protein: CASSDRRGEAFF.